Presented here are 29 T cell receptor beta chains from one specimen sequenced in a study of T-cell reconstitution after alpha-beta-depleted transplantation in children. The authors prepared the TCRbeta library with unique molecular identifiers. From the PCR reads, TCRdb called clonotypes with MiXCR, one entry per CDR3 protein. This sample has fewer than 500,000 distinct CDR3 sequences, with around two fifths found just once. Sample: PBMCs, taken before TCRalphabeta/CD19-depleted stem cell transplant. Receptors were obtained from a girl aged 2 to 9 with aplastic anemia, due to receive a stem cell transplant.

The chain links TRBV7-6 to TRBJ1-4, with TRBD1 identical over 9 bases. The CDR3 consists of 15 residues. Germline-derived CDR1 and CDR2 are SGHVS and FNYEAQ. The junction had 5 bases not matched to a gene; V was cut back by 2 bases and J by 7 bases. The CDR3 nucleotides are TGTGCCAGCAGCTTAAGATCGACAGGGGGTGAAAAACTGTTTTTT. Amino acids: CASSLRSTGGEKLFF.

The chain is built from TRBV27 and TRBJ2-1; 7 bases match TRBD1. Losses at the gene ends were 5 bases for V and 8 bases for J; bases not matched to a gene: 9. CDR3 length: 14 residues. In germline, CDR1 is MNHEY, CDR2 SMNVEV (reference sequence). The CDR3, as DNA: TGTGCCAGCAGTCCGGGGACAGCGGTGGATGAGCAGTTCTTC. It translates to CASSPGTAVDEQFF.

The V and J genes are TRBV20-1 and TRBJ2-1; D is unresolved. This CDR3 region has 14 residues. From germline, CDR1 is DFQATT and CDR2 SNEGSKA (reference sequence). The V end was cut by 0 bases, the J end by 0 bases, with 6 bases between. CDR3 region: CSARDWDSYNEQFF. The CDR3 DNA follows: TGCAGTGCTAGAGATTGGGACTCCTACAATGAGCAGTTCTTC.

The chain uses TRBV7-6 and TRBJ2-7; 7 nucleotides line up with TRBD1. The germline CDR1 and CDR2 sequences are SGHVS and FNYEAQ. This CDR3 contains 16 residues. Germline trimming cut 5 bases from V and 5 bases from J; bases unmatched to any gene: 15. DNA of the CDR3: TGTGCCAGCAGCGATGTACAGGGGCCTCTTGAAGACGAGCAGTACTTC. Translation gives CASSDVQGPLEDEQYF.

This clonotype showed up just a few times. V and J are TRBV20-1 and TRBJ2-4; D tentatively reads TRBD1 or TRBD2 (5 bases each). This CDR3 contains 14 residues. Germline V CDR1 and CDR2: DFQATT, SNEGSKA (reference sequence). Between the trimmed V and J ends, which lost 0 bases and 9 bases, there was a span of 15 bases. DNA of the CDR3: TGCAGTGCTAGAGATCAGGGACGTATGGGCATTCAGTACTTC. Amino acids: CSARDQGRMGIQYF.

This chain links TRBV7-3 with TRBJ2-1; 7 bases match TRBD1. The CDR3 is 15 amino acids. Trimming removed 4 bases from V and 10 bases from J; junction bases left unmatched: 13. Looked up from germline, CDR1 is SGHTA and CDR2 is FQGTGA. CDR3 in DNA: TGTGCCAGCAGCTCCGACAGGGACATTCCGGACGAGCAGTTCTTC. Protein: CASSSDRDIPDEQFF. The full variable domain, in which reference TRBV7-3 and TRBJ2-1 provide the parts outside the CDR3, is GAGVSQTPSNKVTEKGKYVELRCDPISGHTALYWYRQSLGQGPEFLIYFQGTGAADDSGLPNDRFFAVRPEGSVSTLKIQRTERGDSAVYLCASSSDRDIPDEQFFGPGTRLTVL.

This clonotype was found a few times. The rearrangement uses TRBV12-3 or TRBV12-4 and TRBJ1-3; TRBD1 matches at 8 bases. This CDR3 has 17 residues. Unmatched junction bases numbered 10, after V lost 5 bases and J lost 1 base. The CDR3 is CASSQQRQGASGNTIYF. The CDR3 region has the DNA TGTGCCAGCAGTCAACAAAGGCAGGGGGCGTCTGGAAACACCATATATTTT.

The CDR3 sequence: CASSLMHWIPGNTIYF. CDR3 nucleotides: TGTGCCAGCAGTTTGATGCACTGGATTCCTGGAAACACCATATATTTT. The chain couples TRBV7-9 to TRBJ1-3; D unclear. V was trimmed by 6 bases and J by 2 bases, leaving 17 bases between them. The germline V gene encodes CDR1 SEHNR and CDR2 FQNEAQ (reference sequence). The CDR3 length is 16 residues.

This clonotype occurred many times. The V gene is TRBV12-3 or TRBV12-4, the J gene TRBJ2-1; 8 nucleotides align to TRBD2. V gave up 6 bases and J gave up 7 bases; unmatched junction bases: 8. CDR3 length equals 14 residues. CDR3 nucleotide sequence: TGTGCCAGCAGCCGGAACGGGGGGGAGAATGAGCAGTTCTTC. Translation gives CASSRNGGENEQFF.

This clonotype appeared once. The CDR3 DNA reads TGTGCCAGCAGCGTAGGAACTAGCGGTAACACCGGGGAGCTGTTTTTT. It translates to CASSVGTSGNTGELFF. The rearrangement joins TRBV7-8 to TRBJ2-2; TRBD2 agrees at 8 bases. Germline-derived CDR1 and CDR2 are SGHVS and FQNEAQ. This CDR3 has 16 residues. V was pared by 5 bases and J by 2 bases, with 7 bases of the junction left unmatched.

V is TRBV11-2 and J is TRBJ2-1, with TRBD2 identical over 7 bases. In germline, CDR1 is SGHAT, CDR2 FQNNGV. CDR3 length equals 16 residues. V was pared by 1 base and J by 4 bases, with 7 bases of the junction left unmatched. For the CDR3, the DNA is TGTGCCAGCAGCTTAGTGAGGGCTAGCGGTTACAATGAGCAGTTCTTC. The encoded protein is CASSLVRASGYNEQFF. The full variable domain, its missing parts supplied by reference TRBV11-2 and TRBJ2-1, is EAGVAQSPRYKIIEKRQSVAFWCNPISGHATLYWYQQILGQGPKLLIQFQNNGVVDDSQLPKDRFSAERLKGVDSTLKIQPAKLEDSAVYLCASSLVRASGYNEQFFGPGTRLTVL.

This chain connects TRBV5-1 to TRBJ1-4; possible D gene TRBD1, 5 bases. The V gene lost 2 bases and the J gene lost 7 bases, with 18 bases spanning the gap. The CDR3 length is 16 residues. Germline CDR1 reads SGHRS; CDR2 reads YFSETQ. The CDR3 DNA sequence: TGCGCCAGCAGCTTAGGGGAATTACATCAAGGTGAAAAACTGTTTTTT. It encodes CASSLGELHQGEKLFF.

The chain uses TRBV11-1 and TRBJ2-4; the match to TRBD2 covers 11 bases. Trimming at V came to 3 bases and at J to 0 bases, leaving 7 bases not matched to a gene. Per the germline V gene, CDR1 is SGHAT and CDR2 is FQDESV (reference sequence). This CDR3 has 18 residues. The CDR3 DNA follows: TGTGCCAGCAGCTTCGGGACTAGCGGCCCAGTAGCCAAAAACATTCAGTACTTC. Residues: CASSFGTSGPVAKNIQYF.

This clonotype has at least ten counts. CDR3 sequence: CASSFSVSYNEQFF. CDR3 nucleotides: TGTGCCAGCAGTTTCAGCGTCTCCTACAATGAGCAGTTCTTC. The genes are TRBV2 and TRBJ2-1; no clear D gene. Looked up from germline, CDR1 is SNHLY and CDR2 is FYNNEI. The ends were cut back, 5 bases at V and 0 bases at J, with 8 bases in the middle. The CDR3 loop spans 14 amino acids.

This clonotype was found once. This chain joins TRBV5-1 and TRBJ2-2, with D perhaps being TRBD1 or TRBD2 (5 bases each). The V gene's germline CDR1 is SGHRS and CDR2 YFSETQ. V was pared by 1 base and J by 6 bases, with 7 bases between. The CDR3 has 13 amino acids. The CDR3 DNA sequence: TGCGCCAGCAGCTTGATGGGGGCCGGGGAGCTGTTTTTT. Protein product: CASSLMGAGELFF.

This clonotype was detected ten times or more. The CDR3 nucleotides read TGTGCCAGCAGCAACCTGTGGGAGGCCAAGAGGAGTGAGCAGTTCTTC. As protein: CASSNLWEAKRSEQFF. The chain links TRBV7-2 to TRBJ2-1, with TRBD2 as a possible D gene (6 bases). Trimming cost V 5 bases and J 9 bases, with 23 bases left between them. Germline V gene lookup returns CDR1 SGHTA and CDR2 FQGNSA. There are 16 residues in the CDR3.

The chain links TRBV29-1 to TRBJ2-1; TRBD2 matches at 7 bases. Losses at the gene ends were 2 bases for V and 9 bases for J; bases not matched to a gene: 4. Germline-derived CDR1 and CDR2 are SQVTM and ANQGSEA. The CDR3 spans 12 residues. This CDR3 reads CSVESGVVEQFF. CDR3 DNA sequence: TGCAGCGTTGAAAGCGGGGTGGTTGAGCAGTTCTTC.

The rearrangement links TRBV18 to TRBJ2-1, with D maybe TRBD2 (7 bases). Trimming took 2 bases from V and 6 from J, leaving 17 bases between them. This CDR3 has 16 residues. CDR1 and CDR2 (germline): KGHSH, LQKENI. DNA for the CDR3: TGTGCCAGCTCACCAGAGACAGGACTAGGTGGCAATGAGCAGTTCTTC. It codes for CASSPETGLGGNEQFF.

This chain connects TRBV5-1 to TRBJ1-1, with 11 bases identical to TRBD1. Germline CDR1 is SGHRS and CDR2 is YFSETQ. V dropped 1 base and J dropped 6; count of bases not matched to a gene: 5. The length of the CDR3 is 15 residues. This CDR3 is CASSLPGTGGSEAFF. DNA of the CDR3: TGCGCCAGCAGCTTGCCCGGGACAGGGGGTTCTGAAGCTTTCTTT. Full variable domain (rest looked up from reference TRBV5-1 and TRBJ1-1): KAGVTQTPRYLIKTRGQQVTLSCSPISGHRSVSWYQQTPGQGLQFLFEYFSETQRNKGNFPGRFSGRQFSNSRSEMNVSTLELGDSALYLCASSLPGTGGSEAFFGQGTRLTVV.

At least ten counts were recorded for this clonotype. This chain links TRBV12-3 or TRBV12-4 with TRBJ2-3; D is uncertain. V gave up 3 bases and J gave up 4 bases, with 14 bases separating them. This CDR3 is built from 15 residues. CDR3 nucleotides: TGTGCCAGCAGTTTTACTGGACCCCACTCAGATACGCAGTATTTT. Its protein is CASSFTGPHSDTQYF.

The V call is TRBV6-2 or TRBV6-3, the J call TRBJ1-2; 7 bases align to TRBD1. CDR3 length: 12 amino acids. Germline V gene lookup returns CDR1 MNHEY and CDR2 SVGEGT. V lost 3 bases to trimming and J lost 8 bases; unmatched junction nucleotides: 3. The CDR3 loop is CASSYPGGGYTF. The CDR3 nucleotides read TGTGCCAGCAGTTATCCAGGGGGAGGCTACACCTTC.

The chain has TRBV7-9 and TRBJ2-7; unclear D gene. With 6 bases removed from V and 3 bases from J, the gap between germline ends came to 6 bases. Per the germline V gene, CDR1 is SEHNR and CDR2 is FQNEAQ (reference sequence). This CDR3 is built from 11 residues. The DNA for the CDR3 is TGTGCCAGCAGATCAGGCTACGAGCAGTACTTC. Translating it yields CASRSGYEQYF.

V and J are TRBV7-6 and TRBJ2-1; D might be TRBD1 or TRBD2, each matching 6 bases. This CDR3 is 14 amino acids long. V gave up 3 bases and J gave up 9 bases, with 15 bases separating them. Germline V gene data show CDR1 as SGHVS and CDR2 as FNYEAQ. The CDR3 spells CASSLEGGGREQFF. The CDR3 coding sequence is TGTGCCAGCAGCTTGGAAGGAGGGGGGCGTGAGCAGTTCTTC.

The rearrangement links TRBV12-3 or TRBV12-4 to TRBJ1-3; D unclear. CDR3 length: 14 residues. V dropped 3 bases and J dropped 0 bases, with 6 bases sitting between them. CDR3 amino acids: CASSFAGSGNTIYF. The CDR3 DNA reads as TGTGCCAGCAGTTTCGCGGGCTCTGGAAACACCATATATTTT.

About this clonotype: This clone may be a read error of a much larger clone one base away. The V and J genes are TRBV28 and TRBJ2-7; 10 positions agree with TRBD2. CDR3 length equals 14 residues. Germline CDR1 reads MDHEN; CDR2 reads SYDVKM. The CDR3 here is CASFLAGEPYEKYF. CDR3 bases: TGTGCCAGCTTCCTAGCGGGAGAACCCTACGAGAAGTACTTC.

This clonotype was detected once. With a much larger clone just one base away, this may be a read error. The gene calls are TRBV7-6 and TRBJ2-3; 10 positions agree with TRBD2. CDR1 is SGHVS, CDR2 FNYEAQ, per germline. The trim removed 10 bases at V and 1 base at J, leaving 11 bases unmatched. This CDR3 region has 16 residues. The CDR3 nucleotides are TGTGCCAATTGGACTAGCGGACCCCCCGGCACAGATACGCAGTATTTT. Its translation: CANWTSGPPGTDTQYF.

V usage is TRBV5-1 and J usage is TRBJ2-1, with D unresolved. Germline V gene lookup returns CDR1 SGHRS and CDR2 YFSETQ. V lost 0 bases and J lost 11, with 6 bases in between. The CDR3 is made up of 11 amino acids. The CDR3 coding sequence is TGCGCCAGCAGCTTGGGACCGCAGCAGTTCTTC. Translating gives CASSLGPQQFF.

This clonotype was seen only a few times. This chain connects TRBV7-2 to TRBJ2-1; D is tentatively TRBD1 or TRBD2 (5 bases each). Per germline, CDR1 SGHTA and CDR2 FQGNSA. V dropped 4 bases and J dropped 9 bases, with 7 bases sitting between them. This CDR3 is built from 11 residues. The CDR3 DNA reads TGTGCCAGCAGCTGGGGGACTGAGCAGTTCTTC. Translation: CASSWGTEQFF.

The CDR3 region is CASSPLLAGATSGANVLTF. CDR3 coding DNA: TGTGCCAGCTCTCCCTTACTAGCGGGGGCGACCTCTGGGGCCAACGTCCTGACTTTC. The rearrangement uses TRBV18 and TRBJ2-6; 11 positions match TRBD2. Trimming removed 6 bases from V and 0 bases from J; junction bases left unmatched: 10. This CDR3 is 19 amino acids long. Germline assignment: CDR1 KGHSH and CDR2 LQKENI.